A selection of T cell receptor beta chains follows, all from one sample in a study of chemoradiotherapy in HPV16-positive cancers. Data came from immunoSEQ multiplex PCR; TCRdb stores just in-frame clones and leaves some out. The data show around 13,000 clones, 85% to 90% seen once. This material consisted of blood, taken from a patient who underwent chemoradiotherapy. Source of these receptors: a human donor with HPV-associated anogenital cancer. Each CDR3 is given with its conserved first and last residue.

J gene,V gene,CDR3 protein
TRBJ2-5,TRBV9,CASSVETGEETQYF
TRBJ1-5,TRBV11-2,CASSSQDYGTGFNQPQHF
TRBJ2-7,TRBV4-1,CASSQEGGGTEWYEQYF
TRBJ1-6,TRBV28,CASSPGQEKSPLHF
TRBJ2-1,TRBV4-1,CASSQGQVRGNEQFF
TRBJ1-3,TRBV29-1,CSVVGQNTIYF
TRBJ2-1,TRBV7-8,CASSLVGGFGEQFF
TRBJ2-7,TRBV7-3,CASSPGTSGSYEQYF
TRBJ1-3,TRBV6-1,CASSQEEGSSGNTIYF
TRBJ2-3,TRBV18,CASSPPGLAGSSTDTQYF
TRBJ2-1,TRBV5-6,CASSLSSNEQFF